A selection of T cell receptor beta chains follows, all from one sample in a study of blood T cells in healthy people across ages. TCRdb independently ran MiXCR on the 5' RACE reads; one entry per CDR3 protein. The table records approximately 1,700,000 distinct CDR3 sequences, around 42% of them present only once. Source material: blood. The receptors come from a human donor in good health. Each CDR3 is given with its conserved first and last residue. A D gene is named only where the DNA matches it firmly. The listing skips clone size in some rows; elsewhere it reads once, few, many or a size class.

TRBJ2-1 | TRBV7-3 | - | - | CASSLRRGRDEQFF | TGTGCCAGCAGCTTAAGGAGGGGGCGAGATGAGCAGTTCTTC
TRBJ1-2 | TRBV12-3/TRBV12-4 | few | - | CASSSMVPRGYTF | TGTGCCAGCAGTTCTATGGTGCCGCGGGGCTACACCTTC
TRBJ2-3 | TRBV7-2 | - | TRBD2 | CASSLGHLTSGYTDTQYF | TGTGCCAGCAGCTTAGGCCACCTAACTAGCGGGTACACAGATACGCAGTATTTT
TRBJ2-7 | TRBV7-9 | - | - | CASSLNRFGTYEQYF | TGTGCCAGCAGCTTAAACAGGTTTGGGACCTACGAGCAGTACTTC
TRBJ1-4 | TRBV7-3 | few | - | CASSLMGRRDEKLFF | TGTGCCAGCAGCTTAATGGGACGAAGGGATGAAAAACTGTTTTTT
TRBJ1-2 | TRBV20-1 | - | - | CSASHVGRFNYGYTF | TGCAGTGCTTCTCACGTGGGACGGTTTAACTATGGCTACACCTTC
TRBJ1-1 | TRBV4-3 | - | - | CASSRRARGMNTEAFF | TGCGCCAGCAGCCGACGGGCAAGGGGTATGAACACTGAAGCTTTCTTT
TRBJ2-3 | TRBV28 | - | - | CASSFSPTVSRADTQYF | TGTGCCAGCAGTTTCTCGCCTACAGTCTCGAGGGCAGATACGCAGTATTTT
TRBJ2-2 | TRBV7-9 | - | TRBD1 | CASSLNTGIRGTGELFF | TGTGCCAGCAGCTTAAATACCGGGATCAGGGGGACCGGGGAGCTGTTTTTT
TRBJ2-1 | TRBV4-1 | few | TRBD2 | CASSQWTSGGRDEQFF | TGCGCCAGCAGCCAGTGGACTAGCGGGGGACGGGATGAGCAGTTCTTC
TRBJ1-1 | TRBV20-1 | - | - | CSASKLRDTEAFF | TGCAGTGCTAGTAAGCTCAGGGACACTGAAGCTTTCTTT
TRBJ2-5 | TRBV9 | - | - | CASSGGLFSGETQYF | TGTGCCAGCAGCGGGGGACTTTTTAGTGGGGAGACCCAGTACTTC